This T cell receptor (beta chain) was recovered during a study of T cell responses to AZD1222 COVID-19 vaccine. Looking at the study overall: Pooling covered second doses at about 4 or about 12 weeks. Regarding the study as a whole: It was only a handful of AZD1222 recipients who were seropositive at baseline. There were vaccine-associated CD4 TCRs across spike, dominant at 160-218 and 743-854.

CDR1 is MNHEY and CDR2 is SVGAGI in the germline V gene. V shed 7 bases and J shed 4 bases, with 19 bases lying between them. CDR3 length: 15 amino acids. The assay was immunoSEQ multiplex PCR, and TCRdb's table has in-frame clones only and misses some. Of 110,000 to 150,000 clones in the sample, 80% to 95% are singletons; the top ten hold roughly 3.1%. Concerning this clone: Its antigen is not known.

This TCR came from an adult in good health. The J gene is TRBJ1-2, the V gene TRBV6-5; TRBD1 is a possible D gene (6 bases). Specimen: peripheral blood, collected on day 0 of AZD1222 vaccination. Here the CDR3 reads CASKAQTGLGYGYTF. CDR3 in DNA: TGTGCCAGCAAAGCACAGACAGGACTGGGCTATGGCTACACCTTC.